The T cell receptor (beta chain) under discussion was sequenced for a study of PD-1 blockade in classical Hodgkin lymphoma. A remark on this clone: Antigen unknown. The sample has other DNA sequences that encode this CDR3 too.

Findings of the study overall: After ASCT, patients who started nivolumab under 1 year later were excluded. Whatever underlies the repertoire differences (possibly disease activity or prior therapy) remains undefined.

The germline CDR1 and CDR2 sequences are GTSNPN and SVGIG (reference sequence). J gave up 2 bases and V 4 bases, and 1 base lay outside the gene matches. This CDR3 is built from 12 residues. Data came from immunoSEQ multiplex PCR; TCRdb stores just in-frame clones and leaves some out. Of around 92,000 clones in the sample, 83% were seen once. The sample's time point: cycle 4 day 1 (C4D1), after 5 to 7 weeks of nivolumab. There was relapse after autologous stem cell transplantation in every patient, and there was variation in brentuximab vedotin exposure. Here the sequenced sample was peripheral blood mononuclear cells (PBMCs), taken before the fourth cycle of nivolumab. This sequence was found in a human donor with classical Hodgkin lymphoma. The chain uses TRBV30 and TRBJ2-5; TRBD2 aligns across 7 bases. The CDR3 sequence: CAWTSGQETQYF. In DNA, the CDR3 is TGTGCCTGGACTAGCGGACAAGAGACCCAGTACTTC. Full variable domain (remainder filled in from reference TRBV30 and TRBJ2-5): SQTIHQWPATLVQPVGSPLSLECTVEGTSNPNLYWYRQAAGRGLQLLFYSVGIGQISSEVPQNLSASRPQDRQFILSSKKLLLSDSGFYLCAWTSGQETQYFGPGTRLLVL.